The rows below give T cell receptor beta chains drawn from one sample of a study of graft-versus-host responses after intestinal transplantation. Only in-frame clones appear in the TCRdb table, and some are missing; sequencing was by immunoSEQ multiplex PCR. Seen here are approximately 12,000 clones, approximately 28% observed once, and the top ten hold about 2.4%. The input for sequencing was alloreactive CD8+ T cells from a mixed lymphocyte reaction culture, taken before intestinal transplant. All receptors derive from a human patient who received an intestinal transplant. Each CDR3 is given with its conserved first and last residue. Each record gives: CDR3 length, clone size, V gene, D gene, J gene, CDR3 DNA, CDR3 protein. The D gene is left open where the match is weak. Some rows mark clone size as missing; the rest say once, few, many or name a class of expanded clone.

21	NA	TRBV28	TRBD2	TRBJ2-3	TGTGCCAGCAGCCCTACCCCCGGGACTAGCGGGAGAAAACCCGACACAGATACGCAGTATTTT	CASSPTPGTSGRKPDTDTQYF
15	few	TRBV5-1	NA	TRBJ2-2	TGCGCCAGCAGCCTGAGGACAGTGAACACCGGGGAGCTGTTTTTT	CASSLRTVNTGELFF
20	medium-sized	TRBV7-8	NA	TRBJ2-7	TGTGCCAGCAGCTTACGAGCCGGGACCGAGGCCCCACCGCGTACCTACGAGCAGTACTTC	CASSLRAGTEAPPRTYEQYF
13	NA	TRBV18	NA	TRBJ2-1	TGTGCCAGCTCACCACCGCAGGGCGGGGAGCAGTTCTTC	CASSPPQGGEQFF
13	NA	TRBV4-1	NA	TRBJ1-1	TGCGCCAGCAGTCGGTGGTCGGACGGTGAAGCTTTCTTT	CASSRWSDGEAFF
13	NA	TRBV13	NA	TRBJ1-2	TGTGCCAGCAGCGAACAGAACTTTTATGGCTACACCTTC	CASSEQNFYGYTF
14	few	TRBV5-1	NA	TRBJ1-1	TGCGCCAGCAGCTTGGACCAGGGGAACACTGAAGCTTTCTTT	CASSLDQGNTEAFF
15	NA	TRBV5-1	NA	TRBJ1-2	TGCGCCAGCAGCTTGGCCTTCAGGGGCGCACATGGCTACACCTTC	CASSLAFRGAHGYTF
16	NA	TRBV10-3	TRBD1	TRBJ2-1	TGTGCCATCAGTGAAGAGGGGGCGAGCTCCTACAATGAGCAGTTCTTC	CAISEEGASSYNEQFF
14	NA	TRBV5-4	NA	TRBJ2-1	TGTGCCAGCAGCCCGCCCGCCCGTTACAATGAGCAGTTCTTC	CASSPPARYNEQFF
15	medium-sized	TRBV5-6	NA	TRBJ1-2	TGTGCCAGCAGCTTGGCCTTCAGGGGCGCACATGGCTACACCTTC	CASSLAFRGAHGYTF
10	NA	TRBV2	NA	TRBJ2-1	TGTGCCAGCAGGGGCGCTTTTCAGTTCTTC	CASRGAFQFF
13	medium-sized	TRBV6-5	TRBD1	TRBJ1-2	TGTGCCAGCAGTCCAGGGGGTCCGAGGGGCTACACCTTC	CASSPGGPRGYTF
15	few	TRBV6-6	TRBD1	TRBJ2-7	TGTGCCAGCAGTTACTCGTCAGGACAGGGGAACGAGCAGTACTTC	CASSYSSGQGNEQYF
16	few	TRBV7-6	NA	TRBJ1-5	TGTGCCAGCAGCTTAGTTCCCAGGACGGCCAATCAGCCCCAGCATTTT	CASSLVPRTANQPQHF
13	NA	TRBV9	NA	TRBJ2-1	TGTGCCAGCAGCGTAGGCTCCACCAATGAGCAGTTCTTC	CASSVGSTNEQFF
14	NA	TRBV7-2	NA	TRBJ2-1	TGTGCCAGCAGCGTAGAGGTGGGGTACAATGAGCAGTTCTTC	CASSVEVGYNEQFF
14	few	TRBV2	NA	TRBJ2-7	TGTGCCACGTCTACCGTATGGGGACTCCTCGAGCAGTACTTC	CATSTVWGLLEQYF
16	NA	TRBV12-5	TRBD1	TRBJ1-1	TGTGCTAGTGGTTTCGGGACAGGGGCCATGAACACTGAAGCTTTCTTT	CASGFGTGAMNTEAFF
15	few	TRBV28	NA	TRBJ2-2	TGTGCCAGCAGTTTCTGGCGGGGGAACACCGGGGAGCTGTTTTTT	CASSFWRGNTGELFF
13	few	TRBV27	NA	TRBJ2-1	TGTGCCAGCAGTTTATCGTCCGTAAATGAGCAGTTCTTC	CASSLSSVNEQFF
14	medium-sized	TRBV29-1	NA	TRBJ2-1	TGCAGCGCCCCTTTCCCTAGCGCATACAATGAGCAGTTCTTC	CSAPFPSAYNEQFF
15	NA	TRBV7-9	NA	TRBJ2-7	TGTGCCAGCAGCTTAGGCATATCGGCCCCCTACGAGCAGTACTTC	CASSLGISAPYEQYF
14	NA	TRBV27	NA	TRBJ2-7	TGTGCCAGCAGTCCTTCGTCTCTCTCCTACGAGCAGTACTTC	CASSPSSLSYEQYF
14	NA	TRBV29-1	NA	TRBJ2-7	TGCAGCGTTGAGGGTTGGGGCACTCCCTACGAGCAGTACTTC	CSVEGWGTPYEQYF
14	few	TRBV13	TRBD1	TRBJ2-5	TGTGCCAGCAGCTTAAGTTCAGGGGGCTACGAGCGGTACTTC	CASSLSSGGYERYF
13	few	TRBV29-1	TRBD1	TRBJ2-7	TGCAGCGGTCTGACAGGGGACCACTACGAGCAGTACTTC	CSGLTGDHYEQYF
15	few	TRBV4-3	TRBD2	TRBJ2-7	TGCGCCAGCAGCCACCTAGCGGGAACAACCTACGAGCAGTACTTC	CASSHLAGTTYEQYF
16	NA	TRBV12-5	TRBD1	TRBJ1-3	TGTGCTAGTGGTTCCCGCGGACAGGGGGAGACTTACACCATATATTTT	CASGSRGQGETYTIYF
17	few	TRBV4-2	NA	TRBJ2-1	TGTGCCAGCAGCCAAGAGTGGAATATACAGGGTTACAATGAGCAGTTCTTC	CASSQEWNIQGYNEQFF
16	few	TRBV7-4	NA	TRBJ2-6	TGTGCCAGCAGCCCGGGACGGTCCTCTGGGGCCAACGTCCTGACTTTC	CASSPGRSSGANVLTF
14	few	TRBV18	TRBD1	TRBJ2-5	TGTGCCAGCTCGTATTACAGGGGGCAAGAGACCCAGTACTTC	CASSYYRGQETQYF
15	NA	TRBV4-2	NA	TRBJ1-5	TGTGCCAGCAGCCAAGTAACAACAGATAATCAGCCCCAGCATTTT	CASSQVTTDNQPQHF
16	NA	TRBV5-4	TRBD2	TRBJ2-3	TGTGCCAGCAGCTTGTGGTCTAGCGGCGACACAGATACGCAGTATTTT	CASSLWSSGDTDTQYF
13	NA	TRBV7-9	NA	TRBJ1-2	TGTGCCAGCAGCTTCCGAGGGATCTATGGCTACACCTTC	CASSFRGIYGYTF
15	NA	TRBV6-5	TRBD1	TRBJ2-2	TGTGCCAGCAGTTACTCGGGGACAGGGAGGACGGAGCTGTTTTTT	CASSYSGTGRTELFF
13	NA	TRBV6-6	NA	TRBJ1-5	TGTGCCAGCAGCCCATATAGCAATCAGCCCCAGCATTTT	CASSPYSNQPQHF
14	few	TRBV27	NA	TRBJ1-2	TGTGCCAGCAGTTTAGAGACAGATAACTATGGCTACACCTTC	CASSLETDNYGYTF
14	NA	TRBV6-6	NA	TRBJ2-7	TGTGCCAGCAGTTACCGAGGCCACTCCTACGAGCAGTACTTC	CASSYRGHSYEQYF
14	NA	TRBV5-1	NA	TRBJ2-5	TGCGCCAGCAGCTTACTCAATTCACAAGAGACCCAGTACTTC	CASSLLNSQETQYF
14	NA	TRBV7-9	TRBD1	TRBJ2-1	TGTGCCAGCAGCTTAGTCCGACAGGGGAATGAGCAGTTCTTC	CASSLVRQGNEQFF
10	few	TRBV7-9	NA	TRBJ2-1	TGTGCCAGCAGAGCCGCTGAGCAGTTCTTC	CASRAAEQFF
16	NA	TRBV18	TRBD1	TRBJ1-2	TGTGCCAGCTCACCCCAACCGGGACAGGGGACAGATGGCTACACCTTC	CASSPQPGQGTDGYTF
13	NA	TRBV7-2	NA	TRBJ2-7	TGTGCCAGCAGCTGGGGGACCTCCTACGAGCAGTACTTC	CASSWGTSYEQYF
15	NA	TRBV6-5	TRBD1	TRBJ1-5	TGTGCCAGCAGTTACCCAGGGGGTAGCAATCAGCCCCAGCATTTT	CASSYPGGSNQPQHF
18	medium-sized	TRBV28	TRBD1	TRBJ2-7	TGTGCCAGCAGTTTCTCACCCGGGACAGGGGGAAGCTCCTACGAGCAGTACTTC	CASSFSPGTGGSSYEQYF
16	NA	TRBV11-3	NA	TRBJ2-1	TGTGCCAGCAGCCGCGCGGGACACTGGATATACAATGAGCAGTTCTTC	CASSRAGHWIYNEQFF
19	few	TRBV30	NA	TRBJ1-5	TGTGCCTGGAGGTTTCTACCGGGCCCCTTAGGCCCTTCGGATCAGCCCCAGCATTTT	CAWRFLPGPLGPSDQPQHF
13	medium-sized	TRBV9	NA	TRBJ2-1	TGTGCCAGCAGCGTAGGGTCCCCTTCGGAGCAGTTCTTC	CASSVGSPSEQFF
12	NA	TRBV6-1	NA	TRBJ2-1	TGTGCCAGCAGACTTCAGGGCGATGAGCAGTTCTTC	CASRLQGDEQFF
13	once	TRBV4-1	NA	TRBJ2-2	TGCGCCAGCAGCTTATCGTCTAACTGGGACCTGTTTTTT	CASSLSSNWDLFF
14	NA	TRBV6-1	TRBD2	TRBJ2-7	TGTGCCAGCAGCTCGGGACTAGCGGTCTACGAGCAGTACTTC	CASSSGLAVYEQYF
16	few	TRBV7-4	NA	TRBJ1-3	TGTGCCAGCAGCTTAAATGGCAGGAGCTCTGGAAACACCATATATTTT	CASSLNGRSSGNTIYF